This TCR beta chain stems from a study of blood T cell repertoires in COVID-19. Whole-study context: In each case, the material was cDNA or gDNA derived from T cells, B-cell-depleted T cells, or PBMCs.

Participants' own reports of clinical history determined their cohort assignment. Symptom resolution, clearance, or two negative PCRs marked the recovered donors of Cohort 3. The CDR3 is 13 residues long. The germline V gene has CDR1 SEHNR and CDR2 FQNEAQ (reference sequence). The ends were cut back, 8 bases at V and 0 bases at J, with 8 bases in the middle. How the authors handled the data: Amplification with reference gene primers provided the estimates of nucleated cell counts. The data were produced by immunoSEQ multiplex PCR, yet TCRdb's version contains in-frame clones alone and is incomplete. V and J calls and clone size are given by that table; D and trimming were obtained from the DNA. The table includes around 300,000 clones, over 75% detected once.

This receptor was obtained from a woman between 18 and 30 years old who had recovered from COVID-19. The V gene is TRBV7-9, the J gene TRBJ1-5; the D is unclear. Material for sequencing was PBMCs or T cells enriched from blood (not recorded which). CDR3 sequence reads: CASGKTSNQPQHF. CDR3 DNA: TGTGCCAGCGGCAAAACTAGCAATCAGCCCCAGCATTTT.